This TCR beta chain was recorded in a study of CD8 T cells in ankylosing spondylitis. Study results and limitations: Ankylosing spondylitis blood appeared to carry a characteristic TCR beta motif of roughly eight highly homologous variants. From matched ankylosing spondylitis synovial fluid, disease-linked clones were reportedly recovered at significantly enriched levels.

Quantitative 5'-RACE with molecular barcodes produced the TCR beta libraries. Each CDR3 protein gets one entry after TCRdb re-called the 5' RACE reads with MiXCR. The sample holds roughly 30,000 distinct CDR3 sequences, about 30% seen once. This CDR3 has 15 amino acids. Germline V gene sequence: CDR1 SGDLS, CDR2 YYNGEE. Of note for this clonotype: Its antigen is undetermined. Sequence at one end of the junction differs from germline and may be a read error.

The chain employs TRBV9 and TRBJ2-7; no clear D gene. Source material: synovial fluid, either unsorted or a sorted T cell fraction (not recorded which). The source of this sequence is a male donor with ankylosing spondylitis. The CDR3 protein is CASSPLLSSSHEQYF. CDR3 bases: TGTGCCAGCAGCCCCCTCCTTTCGTCCTCCCACGAGCAGTACTTC.